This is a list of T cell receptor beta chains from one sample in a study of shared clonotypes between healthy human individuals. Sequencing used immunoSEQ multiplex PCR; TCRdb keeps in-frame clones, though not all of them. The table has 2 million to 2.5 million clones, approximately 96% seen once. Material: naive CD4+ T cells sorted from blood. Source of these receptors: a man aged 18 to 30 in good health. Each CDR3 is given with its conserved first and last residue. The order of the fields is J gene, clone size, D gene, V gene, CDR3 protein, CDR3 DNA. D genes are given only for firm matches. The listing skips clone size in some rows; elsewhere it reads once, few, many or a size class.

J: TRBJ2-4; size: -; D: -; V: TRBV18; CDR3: CASSQDSKNIQYF; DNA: TGTGCCAGCTCCCAAGACAGCAAAAACATTCAGTACTTC
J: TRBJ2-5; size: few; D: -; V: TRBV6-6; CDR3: CASSYGETQYF; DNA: TGTGCCAGCAGTTACGGAGAGACCCAGTACTTC
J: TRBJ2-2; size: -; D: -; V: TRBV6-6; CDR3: CAIKKQDFANTGELFF; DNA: TGTGCCATCAAGAAACAGGATTTCGCGAACACCGGGGAGCTGTTTTTT
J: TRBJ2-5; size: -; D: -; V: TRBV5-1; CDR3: CASSFMVSQETQYF; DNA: TGCGCCAGCAGCTTCATGGTCAGCCAAGAGACCCAGTACTTC
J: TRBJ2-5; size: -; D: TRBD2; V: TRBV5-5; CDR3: CASSRGLAGAIYQETQYF; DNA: TGTGCCAGCAGCCGAGGACTAGCGGGCGCAATTTACCAAGAGACCCAGTACTTC
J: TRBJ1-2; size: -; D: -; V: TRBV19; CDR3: CASTSTGSNHYGYTF; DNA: TGTGCCAGTACCTCGACAGGATCTAACCACTATGGCTACACCTTC
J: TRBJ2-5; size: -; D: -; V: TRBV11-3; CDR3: CASSLDRAGAQYF; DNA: TGTGCCAGCAGCCTTGACAGGGCGGGGGCCCAGTACTTC
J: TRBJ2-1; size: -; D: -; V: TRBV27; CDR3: CASSALQFFPGGNEQFF; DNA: TGTGCCAGCAGCGCCCTTCAATTCTTCCCAGGAGGTAATGAGCAGTTCTTC
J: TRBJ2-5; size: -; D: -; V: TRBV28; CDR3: CASSPGPETQYF; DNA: TGTGCCAGCAGTCCGGGACCGGAGACCCAGTACTTC
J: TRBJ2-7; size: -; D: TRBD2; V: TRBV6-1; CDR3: CASRAGEGYEQYF; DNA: TGTGCCAGCAGGGCCGGGGAGGGCTACGAGCAGTACTTC
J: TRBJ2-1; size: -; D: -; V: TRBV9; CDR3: CASSVDTGLYNEQFF; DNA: TGTGCCAGCAGCGTAGATACGGGGCTGTACAATGAGCAGTTCTTC
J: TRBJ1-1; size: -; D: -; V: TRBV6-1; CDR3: CASSYATVTEAFF; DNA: TGTGCCAGCAGCTATGCAACGGTGACTGAAGCTTTCTTT
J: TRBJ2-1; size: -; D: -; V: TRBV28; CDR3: CASSTQGHSYNEQFF; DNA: TGTGCCAGCAGTACTCAGGGTCACTCCTACAATGAGCAGTTCTTC